This TCR beta chain emerged from a study of T cell therapy after organ transplantation. About this clone: Antigen unknown.

Assay: immunoSEQ multiplex PCR; the TCRdb copy retains only in-frame clones and omits some. Of some 47,000 clones detected, approximately 94% appear once; the ten largest clones hold roughly 3%. The V and J ends lost 6 bases and 2 bases, in that order; junction bases with no gene match: 5. The germline gives CDR1 SGHTA, CDR2 FQGNSA. This CDR3 has 16 residues. The V and J genes are TRBV7-2 and TRBJ2-7, with 15 bases matching TRBD2. This clonotype originated in a human patient who had received a solid organ transplant and had CMV disease. This specimen was CD8+ T cells from blood, taken before autologous CMV-specific T cell therapy. The CDR3 DNA sequence: TGTGCCAGCAGTTTCTGGACTAGCGGGGGGGCCTACGAGCAGTACTTC. It translates to CASSFWTSGGAYEQYF.